A single sample is the source of the 9 T cell receptor beta chains below, sequenced in a study of blood T cell repertoires in COVID-19. The assay was immunoSEQ multiplex PCR, and TCRdb's table has in-frame clones only and misses some. This sample carries more than 150,000 clones, more than 85% of them seen once, and the ten largest clones take approximately 0.48%. Sequencing was done on a sample of peripheral blood. These TCRs come from a man aged 45-65 years with acute or convalescent COVID-19.

V gene TRBV19 combines with J gene TRBJ2-1; 10 bases align to TRBD1. This CDR3 spans 15 amino acids. The V and J ends lost 6 bases and 7 bases, in that order; junction bases with no gene match: 9. Germline V gene sequence: CDR1 LNHDA, CDR2 SQIVND (reference sequence). CDR3 loop: CASRGVGTGDNEQFF. DNA for the CDR3: TGTGCCAGTAGAGGGGTCGGGACAGGGGATAATGAGCAGTTCTTC.

The rearrangement uses TRBV28 and TRBJ1-6; the match to TRBD1 covers 7 bases. Germline trimming cut 3 bases from V and 7 bases from J; bases unmatched to any gene: 6. The CDR3 is made up of 15 amino acids. The V gene's germline CDR1 is MDHEN and CDR2 SYDVKM. The DNA for the CDR3 is TGTGCCAGCAGTTTTGGGGGACAGTTAAATTCACCCCTCCACTTT. Protein sequence: CASSFGGQLNSPLHF.

The gene calls are TRBV2 and TRBJ1-1; perhaps TRBD1 as D (6 bases). The length of the CDR3 is 14 residues. Trimming took off 7 bases at V and 11 bases at J, with 23 bases between the two ends. The V gene's germline CDR1 is SNHLY and CDR2 FYNNEI. DNA of the CDR3: TGTGCCAGCATCCTACAGGGTACTTCTATCAGGGCTTTCTTT. Its translation is CASILQGTSIRAFF. Filled out from reference TRBV2 and TRBJ1-1, the complete variable domain reads EPEVTQTPSHQVTQMGQEVILRCVPISNHLYFYWYRQILGQKVEFLVSFYNNEISEKSEIFDDQFSVERPDGSNFTLKIRSTKLEDSAMYFCASILQGTSIRAFFGQGTRLTVV.

The chain links TRBV29-1 to TRBJ1-1, with TRBD1 matching over 9 bases. Germline V lookup: CDR1 SQVTM, CDR2 ANQGSEA. This CDR3 comprises 14 residues. V trimming: 5 bases; J trimming: 5 bases; junction bases outside the gene matches: 9. CDR3 sequence: CSVPQGAQWTEAFF. The CDR3 DNA is TGCAGCGTTCCACAGGGGGCGCAGTGGACTGAAGCTTTCTTT.

The V and J genes are TRBV15 and TRBJ1-1; D is unclear. CDR3 length: 14 residues. Trimming pared 5 bases from V and 0 bases from J, leaving 10 bases between. Germline assignment: CDR1 LNHNV and CDR2 YYDKDF (reference sequence). The CDR3 sequence is CATSRVAVNTEAFF. The DNA of the CDR3 is TGTGCCACCAGCCGGGTCGCGGTGAACACTGAAGCTTTCTTT.

This chain links TRBV5-6 with TRBJ2-6; a possible D gene is TRBD2 (5 bases). CDR3 size: 15 residues. Trimming pared 1 base from V and 2 bases from J, leaving 7 bases between. Germline CDR1 and CDR2: SGHDT and YYEEEE. CDR3 in amino acids: CASSLPGAGANVLTF. For the CDR3, the DNA is TGTGCCAGCAGCTTGCCCGGGGCTGGGGCCAACGTCCTGACTTTC.

This clone was seen only a few times. The genes are TRBV27 and TRBJ1-5; D might be TRBD1 (5 bases). The CDR3 extends over 15 amino acids. V was cut by 0 bases and J by 3 bases, with 9 bases left in between. Germline loops: CDR1 MNHEY, CDR2 SMNVEV (reference sequence). CDR3 sequence: CASSLSGPHNQPQHF. In nucleotides, the CDR3 is TGTGCCAGCAGTTTATCGGGGCCCCACAATCAGCCCCAGCATTTT.

The chain couples TRBV6-5 to TRBJ1-5; no reliable D call. V dropped 5 bases and J dropped 0 bases, with 11 bases sitting between them. The CDR3 is 15 amino acids. Germline V gene lookup returns CDR1 MNHEY and CDR2 SVGAGI. DNA of the CDR3: TGTGCCAGCAGTCCCCGGTTCGGTAGCAATCAGCCCCAGCATTTT. Translated, it gives CASSPRFGSNQPQHF.

The chain recombines TRBV27 with TRBJ2-1; TRBD2 matches at 9 bases. The CDR3 totals 18 residues. With V trimmed by 0 bases and J by 7 bases, 13 bases remained unmatched. CDR1 is MNHEY and CDR2 is SMNVEV in the germline V gene (reference sequence). The CDR3 loop is CASSLSFDVAGVRNEQFF. CDR3 in DNA: TGTGCCAGCAGTTTATCCTTTGATGTAGCGGGAGTTCGAAATGAGCAGTTCTTC.